Listed below are T cell receptor beta chains from one sample, sequenced in a study of breast tumors, draining lymph nodes, adjacent tissues. TCRdb reprocessed the multiplex PCR reads with MiXCR, giving one entry per CDR3 protein. The sample comprises a few hundred thousand distinct CDR3 sequences, 30% to 35% of which are singletons, and roughly 3.5% rests with the top ten. The source material was axillary lymph node tissue. The receptors here all came from a female donor with breast cancer. Some clones in this sample may be carry-over from other donors' samples. The conserved cysteine and the conserved F or W are not part of the CDR3 here.

CDR3 length: 13; J gene: TRBJ2-3; V gene: TRBV9; CDR3 protein: ASSVGTIRTDTQY
CDR3 length: 11; J gene: TRBJ2-5; V gene: TRBV2; CDR3 protein: AILRTGGETQY
CDR3 length: 12; J gene: TRBJ2-1; V gene: TRBV4-2; CDR3 protein: ASSPDDLNNEQF
CDR3 length: 10; J gene: TRBJ1-3; V gene: TRBV6-4; CDR3 protein: ASKGQGNPIY
CDR3 length: 13; J gene: TRBJ2-1; V gene: TRBV19; CDR3 protein: ASSIPGGSLNEQF
CDR3 length: 13; J gene: TRBJ1-2; V gene: TRBV7-8; CDR3 protein: ASSLEGALNYGYT
CDR3 length: 12; J gene: TRBJ2-5; V gene: TRBV10-3; CDR3 protein: AISEGTPAETQY
CDR3 length: 18; J gene: TRBJ2-1; V gene: TRBV6-1; CDR3 protein: ASRRRGLAGGSSSYNEQF
CDR3 length: 16; J gene: TRBJ2-1; V gene: TRBV15; CDR3 protein: ATSTEVGTSGPYNEQF
CDR3 length: 12; J gene: TRBJ2-3; V gene: TRBV20-1; CDR3 protein: SAPASVISDTQY
CDR3 length: 13; J gene: TRBJ2-3; V gene: TRBV2; CDR3 protein: ASSARQISTDTQY
CDR3 length: 12; J gene: TRBJ1-4; V gene: TRBV20-1; CDR3 protein: SARRTAQLEKLF
CDR3 length: 12; J gene: TRBJ2-5; V gene: TRBV7-2; CDR3 protein: ASSWAGGGETQY
CDR3 length: 13; J gene: TRBJ1-3; V gene: TRBV19; CDR3 protein: ASIDRGSSGNTIY
CDR3 length: 13; J gene: TRBJ1-6; V gene: TRBV4-3; CDR3 protein: ASSQDRVSGNTLH
CDR3 length: 12; J gene: TRBJ2-1; V gene: TRBV12-3/TRBV12-4; CDR3 protein: ASSRGQGWNEQF
CDR3 length: 13; J gene: TRBJ2-2; V gene: TRBV6-4; CDR3 protein: ASSDSEAGAGELF
CDR3 length: 15; J gene: TRBJ1-5; V gene: TRBV5-1; CDR3 protein: ASPKEGSLYSNQPQH
CDR3 length: 13; J gene: TRBJ1-4; V gene: TRBV4-1; CDR3 protein: ASSHLIITTEKLF
CDR3 length: 11; J gene: TRBJ2-7; V gene: TRBV30; CDR3 protein: AWNPTGPTEQY
CDR3 length: 18; J gene: TRBJ2-3; V gene: TRBV4-2; CDR3 protein: ASSQEAAVTSGRLADTQY
CDR3 length: 11; J gene: TRBJ2-5; V gene: TRBV30; CDR3 protein: ASAGGGNQPQY